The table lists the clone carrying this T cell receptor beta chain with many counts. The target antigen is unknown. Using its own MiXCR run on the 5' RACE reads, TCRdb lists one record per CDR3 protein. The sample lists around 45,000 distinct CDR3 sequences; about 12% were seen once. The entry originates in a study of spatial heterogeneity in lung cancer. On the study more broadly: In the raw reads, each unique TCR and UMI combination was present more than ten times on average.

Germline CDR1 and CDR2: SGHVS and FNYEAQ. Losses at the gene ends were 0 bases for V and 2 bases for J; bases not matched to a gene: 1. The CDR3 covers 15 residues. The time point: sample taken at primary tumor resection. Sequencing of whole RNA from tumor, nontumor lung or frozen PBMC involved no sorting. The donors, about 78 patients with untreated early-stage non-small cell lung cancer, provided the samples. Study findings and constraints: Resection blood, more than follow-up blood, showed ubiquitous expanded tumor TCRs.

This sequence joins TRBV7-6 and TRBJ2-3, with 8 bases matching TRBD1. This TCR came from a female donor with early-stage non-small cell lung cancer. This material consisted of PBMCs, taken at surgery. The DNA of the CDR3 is TGTGCCAGCAGCTTAGCACAGGGGGTCACAGATACGCAGTATTTT. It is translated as CASSLAQGVTDTQYF. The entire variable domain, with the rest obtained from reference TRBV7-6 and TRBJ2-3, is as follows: GAGVSQSPRYKVTKRGQDVALRCDPISGHVSLYWYRQALGQGPEFLTYFNYEAQQDKSGLPNDRFSAERPEGSISTLTIQRTEQRDSAMYRCASSLAQGVTDTQYFGPGTRLTVL.